This T cell receptor (beta chain) was sequenced for a study of PD-1 blockade in mismatch repair-deficient tumors. Study conclusions and caveats: After pembrolizumab, tumor-resident clones rose rapidly, then generally contracted before radiologic responses.

V lost 4 bases to trimming and J lost 7 bases; unmatched junction nucleotides: 12. From germline, CDR1 is SGHRS and CDR2 YFSETQ. The CDR3 has 16 amino acids. The assay was immunoSEQ multiplex PCR, and TCRdb's table has in-frame clones only and misses some. The profile shows about 14,000 clones, 84% of them singletons. This clone was detected a few times. The antigen remains unidentified. The genes are TRBV5-1 and TRBJ1-4, with 8 bases aligning to TRBD1. The clonotype comes from an adult with mismatch repair-deficient cancer. The sequenced sample was PBMCs, obtained around 15 weeks after starting pembrolizumab. The CDR3 loop is CASSPIETGDLEKLFF. Here the CDR3 DNA reads TGCGCCAGCAGCCCTATTGAGACAGGGGATCTTGAAAAACTGTTTTTT. The whole variable domain, filled in from reference TRBV5-1 and TRBJ1-4, reads KAGVTQTPRYLIKTRGQQVTLSCSPISGHRSVSWYQQTPGQGLQFLFEYFSETQRNKGNFPGRFSGRQFSNSRSEMNVSTLELGDSALYLCASSPIETGDLEKLFFGSGTQLSVL.